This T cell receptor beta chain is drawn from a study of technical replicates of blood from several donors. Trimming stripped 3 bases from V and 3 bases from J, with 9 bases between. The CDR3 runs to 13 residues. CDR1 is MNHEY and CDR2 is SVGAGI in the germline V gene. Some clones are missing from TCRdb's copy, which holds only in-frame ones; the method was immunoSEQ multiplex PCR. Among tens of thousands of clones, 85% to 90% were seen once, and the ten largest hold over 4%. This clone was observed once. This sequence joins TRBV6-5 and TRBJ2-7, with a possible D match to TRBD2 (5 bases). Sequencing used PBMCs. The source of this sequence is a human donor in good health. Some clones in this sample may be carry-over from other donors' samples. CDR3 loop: CASSYVRGYEQYF. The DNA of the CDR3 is TGTGCCAGCAGTTATGTTCGGGGCTACGAGCAGTACTTC.